This TCR beta chain was identified in a study of memory CD4+ T cells and cytomegalovirus serostatus. This CDR3 contains 14 residues. CDR1 is SGDLS and CDR2 is YYNGEE in the germline V gene. V lost 1 base and J 5 bases, leaving 9 bases between the germline ends. Single viable CD3+CD4+CD8-CD45RO+ cells were sorted as the memory CD4+ T cells. Donors' CMV status reflects serum IgG against pp150, pp28, p38, p52. Clones were read by immunoSEQ multiplex PCR, and TCRdb kept only the in-frame ones, dropping some. This repertoire shows about 52,000 clones, about four fifths found once; its top ten account for approximately 1.4%.

The chain is built from TRBV9 and TRBJ1-4; D gene uncertain. Sequencing was carried out using memory CD4+ T cells from blood. The source is an adult in good health and CMV-seropositive. CDR3 residues: CASSVRSQNEKLFF. CDR3 coding DNA: TGTGCCAGCAGCGTACGGTCGCAAAATGAAAAACTGTTTTTT.